Below are 18 T cell receptor beta chains sequenced from a single sample in a study of T-cell reconstitution after alpha-beta-depleted transplantation in children. Preparation of the TCRbeta library was carried out with unique molecular identifiers. MiXCR, run by TCRdb on the PCR reads, gives a single entry per CDR3 protein. The data show about 610,000 distinct CDR3 sequences, with roughly a tenth seen just once and around 4% held by the top ten. Specimen: PBMCs from the stem cell graft donor, collected from the stem cell graft. The receptors here all came from a human donor who donated a stem cell graft to a child with acute myeloid leukemia.

This clonotype was counted only a few times. The chain is built from TRBV14 and TRBJ2-1; 11 nucleotides align to TRBD2. The CDR3 is made up of 14 amino acids. Trimming took 0 bases from V and 13 from J; bases not matched to a gene: 5. The germline gives CDR1 SGHDN, CDR2 FVKESK. The CDR3 is CASSQEPTSGKQFF. CDR3 in DNA: TGTGCCAGCAGCCAAGAACCGACTAGCGGGAAACAGTTCTTC.

This clonotype was found a few times. This chain's CDR3 is CASSLVLGIPNTGELFF. The CDR3, as DNA: TGCGCCAGCAGCTTGGTGCTCGGGATACCGAACACCGGGGAGCTGTTTTTT. The genes are TRBV5-1 and TRBJ2-2; a weak D match, TRBD2 (5 bases). Trimming removed 0 bases from V and 0 bases from J, with 12 bases in between. Germline loops: CDR1 SGHRS, CDR2 YFSETQ. This CDR3 has 17 residues.

This clonotype came up many times. V and J are TRBV20-1 and TRBJ2-1; 10 bases match TRBD2. The germline gives CDR1 DFQATT, CDR2 SNEGSKA (reference sequence). The CDR3 is made up of 14 amino acids. Losses at the gene ends were 5 bases for V and 1 base for J; bases not matched to a gene: 2. CDR3 nucleotides: TGCAGTGCTGATAGCGGGAGGTCCTACAATGAGCAGTTCTTC. It translates to CSADSGRSYNEQFF.

The chain uses TRBV11-2 and TRBJ1-4, with D perhaps TRBD1 (6 bases). Per germline, CDR1 SGHAT and CDR2 FQNNGV. The CDR3 runs to 18 residues. Trimming took off 5 bases at V and 0 bases at J, with 19 bases between the two ends. The CDR3 loop reads CASSLRVGATATNEKLFF. CDR3 DNA: TGTGCCAGCAGCCTCAGGGTGGGGGCAACGGCAACTAATGAAAAACTGTTTTTT.

This clonotype was counted many times. This sequence joins TRBV6-1 and TRBJ1-2; D not certain. The V and J ends lost 5 bases and 2 bases respectively, with 15 bases between them. This CDR3 is 15 amino acids long. CDR1 is MNHNS, CDR2 SASEGT, per germline. The DNA for the CDR3 is TGTGCCAGCAGTCCGAATCGATGGGTGAACTATGGCTACACCTTC. This codes for CASSPNRWVNYGYTF.

A few counts support this clonotype. This chain uses TRBV4-2 with TRBJ2-7; D unclear. This CDR3 has 15 residues. Looked up from germline, CDR1 is LGHNA and CDR2 is YNFKEQ. V was clipped by 3 bases and J by 5 bases, with 17 bases between them. CDR3: CASSQIGVDNNEQYF. The CDR3 DNA reads TGTGCCAGCAGCCAGATCGGAGTAGATAATAACGAGCAGTACTTC.

The table lists this clonotype with many counts. V gene TRBV7-2 combines with J gene TRBJ2-7, with no clear D. The CDR3 is made up of 14 amino acids. The V gene lost 4 bases and the J gene lost 2 bases, with 12 bases spanning the gap. Per germline, CDR1 SGHTA and CDR2 FQGNSA. CDR3 residues: CASSSLFRPYEQYF. In DNA, the CDR3 is TGTGCCAGCAGCTCGCTGTTTCGGCCCTACGAGCAGTACTTC.

This clonotype came up many times. The chain couples TRBV5-5 to TRBJ2-2; possibly TRBD2 for D (6 bases). This CDR3 is built from 16 residues. Germline V gives CDR1 SGHKS, CDR2 YYEKEE (reference sequence). The V end was cut by 2 bases, the J end by 1 base, with 12 bases between. CDR3 amino acids: CASSFHAGRNTGELFF. The CDR3 nucleotides are TGTGCCAGCAGCTTCCATGCGGGGAGGAACACCGGGGAGCTGTTTTTT.

This clonotype was found many times. The chain carries TRBV12-3 or TRBV12-4 and TRBJ2-1; D not resolved. The CDR3 is made up of 15 amino acids. Trimming left V 3 bases short and J 0 bases short, with 9 bases between. The CDR3 DNA follows: TGTGCCAGCAGTTTGGTGTTGAGCTCCTACAATGAGCAGTTCTTC. This gives the protein CASSLVLSSYNEQFF.

The chain joins TRBV28 to TRBJ2-3; TRBD2 matches 8 bases. The germline V gene has CDR1 MDHEN and CDR2 SYDVKM. V gave up 6 bases and J gave up 2 bases; unmatched junction bases: 13. The CDR3 loop spans 17 amino acids. The DNA for the CDR3 is TGTGCCAGCAGGGGTCCGGGACTAGGGAAGTACACAGATACGCAGTATTTT. It encodes CASRGPGLGKYTDTQYF.

This clonotype was counted between two and nine times. V and J are TRBV5-6 and TRBJ2-7, with TRBD1 matching 7 bases. The CDR3 runs to 14 residues. Germline-derived CDR1 and CDR2 are SGHDT and YYEEEE. Germline trimming cut 1 base from V and 9 bases from J; bases unmatched to any gene: 10. The CDR3 nucleotides read TGTGCCAGCAGCTTGCGAAGGACAGGATTGGGGCAGTACTTC. It codes for CASSLRRTGLGQYF.

This chain uses TRBV6-1 with TRBJ1-1; maybe TRBD1 (6 bases). V gave up 6 bases and J gave up 1 base, with 15 bases separating them. This CDR3 has 15 residues. The germline V gene has CDR1 MNHNS and CDR2 SASEGT. The CDR3 DNA is TGTGCCAGCAGACAAAGCGGGGGCCCGAACACTGAAGCTTTCTTT. Translating it yields CASRQSGGPNTEAFF.

This chain uses TRBV10-3 with TRBJ2-1; 8 positions agree with TRBD2. Unmatched junction bases numbered 12, after V lost 7 bases and J lost 7 bases. Germline V gives CDR1 ENHRY, CDR2 SYGVKD. The CDR3 loop spans 15 amino acids. The DNA for the CDR3 is TGTGCCATCAATCCGGGACTAGGATTCGAGAATGAGCAGTTCTTC. Encoded protein: CAINPGLGFENEQFF.

This clonotype showed up just a few times. This chain links TRBV28 with TRBJ2-5; D perhaps matches TRBD2 (7 bases). V lost 5 bases and J 5 bases, leaving 18 bases between the germline ends. Germline V lookup: CDR1 MDHEN, CDR2 SYDVKM. This CDR3 has 15 residues. The CDR3 bases are TGTGCCAGCAGTCCTACCTTCGGGGGGCGGGAGACCCAGTACTTC. As protein: CASSPTFGGRETQYF.

This clonotype was seen a handful of times. The chain recombines TRBV9 with TRBJ2-4; perhaps TRBD1 as D (6 bases). Germline V gene data show CDR1 as SGDLS and CDR2 as YYNGEE. This CDR3 region has 14 residues. Trimming removed 6 bases at V and 10 bases at J, with 20 bases between. This CDR3 reads CASKYRVLLNIQYF. CDR3 DNA: TGTGCCAGCAAATACAGGGTCCTACTAAATATTCAGTACTTC.

Ten or more counts support this clonotype. The V gene is TRBV7-8, the J gene TRBJ2-7, with D perhaps TRBD1 or TRBD2 (7 bases each). The ends were cut back, 5 bases at V and 1 base at J, with 15 bases in the middle. The CDR3 has 15 amino acids. Germline V gene lookup returns CDR1 SGHVS and CDR2 FQNEAQ. CDR3 coding DNA: TGTGCCAGCAGCGGGGGGGGACAGTATTCCTACGAGCAGTACTTC. The encoded protein is CASSGGGQYSYEQYF.

The gene calls are TRBV12-3 or TRBV12-4 and TRBJ2-1; D tentatively reads TRBD1 or TRBD2 (5 bases each). V was clipped by 7 bases and J by 4 bases, with 23 bases between them. This CDR3 spans 17 amino acids. The CDR3, as DNA: TGTGCCAGCAAGACGGGACCCGCATCCGGAGTATACAATGAGCAGTTCTTC. It yields the protein CASKTGPASGVYNEQFF.

The V call is TRBV19, the J call TRBJ2-2; D not resolved. The CDR3 contains 12 residues. V was pared by 1 base and J by 10 bases, with 7 bases between. CDR1 is LNHDA, CDR2 SQIVND, per germline (reference sequence). Written as DNA, the CDR3 is TGTGCCAGTAGTATAGGAGGTATGGAGCTGTTTTTT. It yields the protein CASSIGGMELFF.